This T cell receptor (beta chain) was found in a study of T cells in Graves' hyperthyroidism and ophthalmopathy. This clonotype has only a few counts. The germline V gene has CDR1 SGHVS and CDR2 FQNEAQ. V was cut by 4 bases and J by 5 bases, with 17 bases left in between. This CDR3 has 16 residues. RNA transcripts served as the template for amplifying TCR beta CDR3 regions. First-round RT-PCR targeting the TCR CDR3 was performed with the HTBI primer set. Each CDR3 protein is one row after TCRdb ran MiXCR on the multiplex PCR reads. Here the sample spans hundreds of thousands of distinct CDR3 sequences, 15% to 20% being singletons.

Sequencing input: blood. The V gene is TRBV7-8, the J gene TRBJ1-4; a weak D match, TRBD1 (6 bases). This TCR was sampled from a woman younger than 30 with Graves' hyperthyroidism. CDR3 nucleotides: TGTGCCAGCAGCTCGGGGGCGGGGGGGGCGAATGAAAAACTGTTTTTT. This translates into CASSSGAGGANEKLFF. Using reference TRBV7-8 and TRBJ1-4 for the parts outside the CDR3, the full variable domain is GAGVSQSPRYKVAKRGQDVALRCDPISGHVSLFWYQQALGQGPEFLTYFQNEAQLDKSGLPSDRFFAERPEGSVSTLKIQRTQQEDSAVYLCASSSGAGGANEKLFFGSGTQLSVL.